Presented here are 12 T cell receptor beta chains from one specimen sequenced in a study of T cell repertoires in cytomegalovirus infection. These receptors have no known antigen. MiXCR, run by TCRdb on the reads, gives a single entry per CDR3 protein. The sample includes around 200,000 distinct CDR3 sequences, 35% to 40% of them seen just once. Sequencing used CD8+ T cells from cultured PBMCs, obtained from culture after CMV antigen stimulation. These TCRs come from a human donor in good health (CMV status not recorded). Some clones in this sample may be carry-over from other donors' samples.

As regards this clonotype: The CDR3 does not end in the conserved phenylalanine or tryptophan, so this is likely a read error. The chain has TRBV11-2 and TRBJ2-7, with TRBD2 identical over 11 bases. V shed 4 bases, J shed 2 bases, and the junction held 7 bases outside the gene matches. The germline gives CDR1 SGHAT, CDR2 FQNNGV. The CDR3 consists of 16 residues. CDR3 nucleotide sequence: TGTGCCAGCAGCTCGTGGGGACTAGCGGCTCCCTACGAGCAGTACTAC. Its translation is CASSSWGLAAPYEQYY.

The CDR3 spells CSVERLADNTGELFF. The CDR3 DNA reads as TGCAGCGTTGAAAGACTAGCGGACAACACCGGGGAGCTGTTTTTT. The chain uses TRBV29-1 and TRBJ2-2; 9 bases are a match to TRBD2. The V gene end was trimmed by 2 bases and the J gene end by 2 bases; junction bases not matched to a gene: 3. This CDR3 spans 15 amino acids. Per germline, CDR1 SQVTM and CDR2 ANQGSEA.

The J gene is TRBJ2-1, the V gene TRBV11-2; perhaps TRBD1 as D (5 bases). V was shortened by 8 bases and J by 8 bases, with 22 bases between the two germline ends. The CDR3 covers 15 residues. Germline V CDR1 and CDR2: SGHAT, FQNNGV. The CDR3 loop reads CASSIPWGPDDEQFF. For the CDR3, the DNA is TGTGCCAGCTCAATCCCCTGGGGCCCCGACGATGAGCAGTTCTTC.

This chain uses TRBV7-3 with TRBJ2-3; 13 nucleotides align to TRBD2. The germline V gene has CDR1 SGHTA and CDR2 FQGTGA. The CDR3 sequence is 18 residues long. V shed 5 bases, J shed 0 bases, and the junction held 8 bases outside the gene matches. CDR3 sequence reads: CASSLLAGGPTSTDTQYF. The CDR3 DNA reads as TGTGCCAGCAGCCTACTAGCGGGAGGGCCTACTAGCACAGATACGCAGTATTTT.

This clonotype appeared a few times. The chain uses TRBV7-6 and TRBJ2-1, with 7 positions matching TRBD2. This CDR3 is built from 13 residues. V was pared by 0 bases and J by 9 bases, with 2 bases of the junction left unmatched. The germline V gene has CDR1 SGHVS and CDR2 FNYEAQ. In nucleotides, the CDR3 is TGTGCCAGCAGCTTAGCGCCTAGCGGTGAGCAGTTCTTC. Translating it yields CASSLAPSGEQFF.

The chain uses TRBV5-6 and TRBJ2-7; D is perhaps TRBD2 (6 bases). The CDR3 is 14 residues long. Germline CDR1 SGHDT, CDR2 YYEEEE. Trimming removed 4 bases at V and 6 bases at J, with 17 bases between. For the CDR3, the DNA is TGTGCCAGCAGCGCTGCAGGGAGGCGGCCCGAGCAGTACTTC. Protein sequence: CASSAAGRRPEQYF. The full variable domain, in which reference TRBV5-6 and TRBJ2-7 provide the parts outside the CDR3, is DAGVTQSPTHLIKTRGQQVTLRCSPKSGHDTVSWYQQALGQGPQFIFQYYEEEERQRGNFPDRFSGHQFPNYSSELNVNALLLGDSALYLCASSAAGRRPEQYFGPGTRLTVT.

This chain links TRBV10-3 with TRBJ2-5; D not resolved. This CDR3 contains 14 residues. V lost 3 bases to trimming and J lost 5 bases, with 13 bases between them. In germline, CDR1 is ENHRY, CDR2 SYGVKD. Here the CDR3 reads CAISEPGRWETQYF. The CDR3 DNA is TGTGCCATCAGTGAACCGGGTAGGTGGGAGACCCAGTACTTC.

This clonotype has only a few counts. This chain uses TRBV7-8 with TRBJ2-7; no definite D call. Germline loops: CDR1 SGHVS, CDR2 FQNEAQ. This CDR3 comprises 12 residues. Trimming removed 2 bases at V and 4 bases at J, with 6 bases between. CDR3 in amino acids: CASSLNRYEQYF. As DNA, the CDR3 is TGTGCCAGCAGCTTAAACCGATACGAGCAGTACTTC.

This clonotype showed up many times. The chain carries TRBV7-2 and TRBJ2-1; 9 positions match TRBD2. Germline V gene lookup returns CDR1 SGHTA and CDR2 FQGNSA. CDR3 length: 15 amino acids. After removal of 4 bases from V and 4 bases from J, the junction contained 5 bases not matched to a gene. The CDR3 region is CASSSTSGQYNEQFF. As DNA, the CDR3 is TGTGCCAGCAGCTCTACTAGCGGGCAGTACAATGAGCAGTTCTTC.

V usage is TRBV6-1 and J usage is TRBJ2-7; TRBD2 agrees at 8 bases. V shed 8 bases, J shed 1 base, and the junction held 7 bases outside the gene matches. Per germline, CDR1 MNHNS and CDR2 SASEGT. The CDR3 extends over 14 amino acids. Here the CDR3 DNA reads TGTGCCAGCCAAGCGGGAGATATATCCTACGAGCAGTACTTC. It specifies CASQAGDISYEQYF.

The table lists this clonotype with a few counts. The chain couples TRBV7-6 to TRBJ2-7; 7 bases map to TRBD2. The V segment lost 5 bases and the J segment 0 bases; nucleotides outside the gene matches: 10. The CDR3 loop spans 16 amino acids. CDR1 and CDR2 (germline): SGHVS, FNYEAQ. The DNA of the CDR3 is TGTGCCAGCAGCCCTTCCGGAGGGAGGGGCTCCTACGAGCAGTACTTC. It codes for CASSPSGGRGSYEQYF.

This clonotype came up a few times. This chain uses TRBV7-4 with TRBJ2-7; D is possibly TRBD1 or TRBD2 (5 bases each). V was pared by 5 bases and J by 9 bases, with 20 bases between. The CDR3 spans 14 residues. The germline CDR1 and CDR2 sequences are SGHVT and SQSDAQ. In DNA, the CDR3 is TGTGCCAGCAGCCTGCTCGGGGCTAGCAAGGGGCAGTACTTC. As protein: CASSLLGASKGQYF.